This is a list of T cell receptor gamma chains from one sample in a study of Vδ1+ human thymocytes. TCRdb repeated clone calling on the multiplex PCR reads with CATT. The sample contains tens of thousands of gamma-chain clones, about 19% of which appear only once. The sample comprised Vdelta1+ gamma-delta thymocytes from the thymus. These receptor sequences come from a girl in the first two years of life who had congenital heart surgery. The CDR3 runs from the conserved cysteine through the conserved F or W. Expanded clones are given a class, and other clones once, few, many or no size at all.

V gene	J gene	clone size	CDR3 DNA	CDR3 protein
TRGV8	TRGJP2	-	TGTGCCACCTGGGGATTAGGATATTGGATCAAGACGTTT	CATWGLGYWIKTF
TRGV4	TRGJ1/TRGJ2	few	TGTGCCACCTGGCTGGCTTATAAGAAACTCTTT	CATWLAYKKLF
TRGV2	TRGJ1/TRGJ2	few	TGTGCCACCTGGGACGGGCTTTGTGAGAAACTCTTT	CATWDGLCEKLF
TRGV3	TRGJ1/TRGJ2	once	TGTGCCACCTGGGACAGGCCTGTGATAAGTTATTATAAGAAACTCTTT	CATWDRPVISYYKKLF
TRGV2	TRGJ1/TRGJ2	few	TGTGCCACCTGGGACGGGCCCGGCACTAAGAAACTCTTT	CATWDGPGTKKLF
TRGV4	TRGJ1/TRGJ2	many	TGTGCCACCTGGGATGAGTATAAGAAACTCTTT	CATWDEYKKLF
TRGV9	TRGJ1/TRGJ2	-	TGTGCCTTGTGGGCTGATCTGTCGATCGCTTATTATAAGAAACTCTTT	CALWADLSIAYYKKLF
TRGV9	TRGJ1/TRGJ2	few	TGTGCCTTGTGGGAGGTGTTCGGTTATAAGAAACTCTTT	CALWEVFGYKKLF
TRGV9	TRGJ1/TRGJ2	-	TGTGCCTTGTGGGAGGTGCCGGACGCGGGTTATTATAAGAAACTCTTT	CALWEVPDAGYYKKLF
TRGV9	TRGJ1/TRGJ2	few	TGTGCCTTGTGGGGGGGGTATAAGAAACTCTTT	CALWGGYKKLF
TRGV8	TRGJ1/TRGJ2	few	TGTGCCACCTGGGCCATCCCGAGGGGGCTTTATTATAAGAAACTCTTT	CATWAIPRGLYYKKLF
TRGV2	TRGJP2	-	TGTGCCACCTGGGACGGATCTAAAAGGGGTAGTGATTGGATCAAGACGTTT	CATWDGSKRGSDWIKTF
TRGV5	TRGJ1/TRGJ2	-	TGTGCCACCTGGGACAGGCCTTATGCCGATTATTATAAGAAACTCTTT	CATWDRPYADYYKKLF
TRGV4	TRGJ1/TRGJ2	few	TGTGCCACCTGGGATGGGCGTATGGATTATAAGAAACTCTTT	CATWDGRMDYKKLF
TRGV9	TRGJ1/TRGJ2	few	TGTGCCTTGTGGGAGACCAACTATTATAAGAAACTCTTT	CALWETNYYKKLF
TRGV9	TRGJ1/TRGJ2	-	TGTGCCTTGTGGGAGGGGGGGTGGCGGAAACTCTTT	CALWEGGWRKLF
TRGV4	TRGJ1/TRGJ2	few	TGTGCCACCTGGGATGGTCTTCTGGGGGTTAAGAAACTCTTT	CATWDGLLGVKKLF
TRGV2	TRGJ1/TRGJ2	-	TGTGCCACCTGGGACCCCGTGCATAAGAAACTCTTT	CATWDPVHKKLF
TRGV9	TRGJ1/TRGJ2	-	TGTGCCTTGTGGGAGATCCCGTACTATTATAAGAAACTCTTT	CALWEIPYYYKKLF
TRGV9	TRGJ1/TRGJ2	-	TGTGCCTTGTGGGATTTACGCCGTCGCTATAAGAAACTCTTT	CALWDLRRRYKKLF
TRGV2	TRGJ1/TRGJ2	-	TGTGCCACCTGGGACGGGCCGGGGTCGGGGAAGAAACTCTTT	CATWDGPGSGKKLF
TRGV4	TRGJP2	-	TGTGCCACCTGGGACGGGCGACGGGGTAGTGATTGGATCAAGACGTTT	CATWDGRRGSDWIKTF
TRGV4	TRGJ1/TRGJ2	-	TGTGCCACCTGGGATGGGCTTCGCGTTTATTATAAGAAACTCTTT	CATWDGLRVYYKKLF
TRGV3	TRGJ1/TRGJ2	-	TGTGCCACCTGGGACGCTATGGATTATTATAAGAAACTCTTT	CATWDAMDYYKKLF
TRGV9	TRGJ1/TRGJ2	few	TGTGCCTTGTGGGACTCCTCGAATTATTATAAGAAACTCTTT	CALWDSSNYYKKLF
TRGV8	TRGJ1/TRGJ2	few	TGCGCCTCCTGGGACCCGAATTATTATAAGAAACTCTTT	CASWDPNYYKKLF
TRGV3	TRGJP2	few	TGTGCCACCTGGGACAATCGACTCGATAGTAGTGATTGGATCAAGACGTTT	CATWDNRLDSSDWIKTF
TRGV4	TRGJ1/TRGJ2	-	TGTGCCACCTGGGATCAGCATAAGAAACTCTTT	CATWDQHKKLF
TRGV4	TRGJ1/TRGJ2	medium-sized	TGTGCCACCTGGGATGGCTATAAGAAACTCTTT	CATWDGYKKLF
TRGV8	TRGJP2	few	TGTGCCACCTGGGATAATCATAGTAGTGATTGGATCAAGACGTTT	CATWDNHSSDWIKTF
TRGV3	TRGJ1/TRGJ2	-	TGTGCCACCTGGGACAGGCCGTATGGTGGTTATAAGAAACTCTTT	CATWDRPYGGYKKLF
TRGV3	TRGJP2	-	TGTGCCACCTGGGACAGGCTACTGAGTAGTGATTGGATCAAGACGTTT	CATWDRLLSSDWIKTF
TRGV4	TRGJ1/TRGJ2	-	TGTGCCACCTGGGACGGGCATAATTCGAATTATTATAAGAAACTCTTT	CATWDGHNSNYYKKLF
TRGV3	TRGJ1/TRGJ2	-	TGTGCCACCTGGGACACCCCCGCTTATTATAAGAAACTCTTT	CATWDTPAYYKKLF
TRGV4	TRGJ1/TRGJ2	medium-sized	TGTGCCACCTGGGATGGGCGATATAAGAAACTCTTT	CATWDGRYKKLF
TRGV3	TRGJ1/TRGJ2	-	TGTGCCACCTGGGACAGGTTTGGGAGTTATTATAAGAAACTCTTT	CATWDRFGSYYKKLF
TRGV3	TRGJ1/TRGJ2	-	TGTGCCACCTGGGACAGGCTAAATTATCTTTATTATAAGAAACTCTTT	CATWDRLNYLYYKKLF
TRGV2	TRGJ1/TRGJ2	few	TGTGCCACCTGGGACGGGTGGGGGTATAAGAAACTCTTT	CATWDGWGYKKLF
TRGV9	TRGJ1/TRGJ2	medium-sized	TGTGCCTTGTGGGAGGTGCAGGGGTATAAGAAACTCTTT	CALWEVQGYKKLF
TRGV2	TRGJP2	-	TGTGCCACCTGGGACGGGCGCCGTAGTGATTGGATCAAGACGTTT	CATWDGRRSDWIKTF
TRGV4	TRGJ1/TRGJ2	few	TGTGCCACCTGGGACGGAAAGAATTATAAGAAACTCTTT	CATWDGKNYKKLF
TRGV9	TRGJ1/TRGJ2	-	TGTGCCTGCGCGATTAAGAAACTCTTT	CACAIKKLF
TRGV3	TRGJ1/TRGJ2	-	TGTGCCACCTGGGACATTGCCATTAAGAAACTCTTT	CATWDIAIKKLF
TRGV3	TRGJ1/TRGJ2	-	TGTGCCACCTGGGACCAGGCCTTTACGGATTATTATAAGAAACTCTTT	CATWDQAFTDYYKKLF
TRGV4	TRGJ1/TRGJ2	-	TGTGCCACCTGGGACGGGCCGGGGGTTTATTATAAGAAACTCTTT	CATWDGPGVYYKKLF
TRGV9	TRGJ1/TRGJ2	-	TGCGCCTTGTGGGATTTCCAGGGTTATAAGAAACTCTTT	CALWDFQGYKKLF
TRGV9	TRGJ1/TRGJ2	-	TGTGCCTTGTGGGAGTATGATTATAAGAAACTCTTT	CALWEYDYKKLF
TRGV2	TRGJP2	-	TGTGCCACCTGGGACGCCCCGGGTAGTGATTGGATCAAGACGTTT	CATWDAPGSDWIKTF
TRGV2	TRGJ1/TRGJ2	few	TGTGCCACCTGGGACGGGCCTATGGGTTATAAGAAACTCTTT	CATWDGPMGYKKLF
TRGV3	TRGJP1	few	TGTGCCACCTGGGACAGGCTTGGGCTCAAGATATTT	CATWDRLGLKIF
TRGV9	TRGJ1/TRGJ2	medium-sized	TGTGCCTTGTGGGAGGTGCAAGGTTATAAGAAACTCTTT	CALWEVQGYKKLF
TRGV2	TRGJ1/TRGJ2	many	TGTGCCACCTGGGACGGGCGGAGTTATTATAAGAAACTCTTT	CATWDGRSYYKKLF
TRGV4	TRGJ1/TRGJ2	few	TGTGCCACCTGGGATGGCATTTATTATAAGAAACTCTTT	CATWDGIYYKKLF
TRGV9	TRGJP	few	TGTGCCTTGTGGGAAGAACAAGAGTTGGGCAAAAAAATCAAGGTATTT	CALWEEQELGKKIKVF
TRGV3	TRGJ1/TRGJ2	-	TGTGCCACCTGGGTGGGGCATATTTATAAGAAACTCTTT	CATWVGHIYKKLF